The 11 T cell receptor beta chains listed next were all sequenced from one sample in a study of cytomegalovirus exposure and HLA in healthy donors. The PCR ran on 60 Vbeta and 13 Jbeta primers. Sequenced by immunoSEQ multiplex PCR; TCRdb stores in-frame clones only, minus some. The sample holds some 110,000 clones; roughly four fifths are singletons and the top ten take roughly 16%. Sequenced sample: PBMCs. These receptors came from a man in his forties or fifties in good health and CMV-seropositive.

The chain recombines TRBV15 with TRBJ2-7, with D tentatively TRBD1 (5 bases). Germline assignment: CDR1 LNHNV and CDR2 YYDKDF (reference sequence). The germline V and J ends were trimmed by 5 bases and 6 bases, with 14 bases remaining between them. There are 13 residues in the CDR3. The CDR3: CATSGRAKGEQYF. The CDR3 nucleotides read TGTGCCACCAGCGGCAGGGCGAAAGGCGAGCAGTACTTC.

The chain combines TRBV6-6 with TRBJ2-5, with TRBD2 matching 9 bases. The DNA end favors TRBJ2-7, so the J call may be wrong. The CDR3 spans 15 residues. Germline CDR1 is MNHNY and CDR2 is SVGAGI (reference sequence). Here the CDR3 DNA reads TGTGCCAGCAGTCGACTAGCGGCCAGCTCCTACGAGCAGTACTTC. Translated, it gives CASSRLAASSYEQYF.

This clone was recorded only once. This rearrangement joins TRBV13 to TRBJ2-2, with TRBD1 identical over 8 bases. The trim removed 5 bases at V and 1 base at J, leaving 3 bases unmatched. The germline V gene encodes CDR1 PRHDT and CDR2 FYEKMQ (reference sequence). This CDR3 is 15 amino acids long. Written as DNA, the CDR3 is TGTGCCAGCAGCCCGGACAGGGTGAACACCGGGGAGCTGTTTTTT. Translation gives CASSPDRVNTGELFF.

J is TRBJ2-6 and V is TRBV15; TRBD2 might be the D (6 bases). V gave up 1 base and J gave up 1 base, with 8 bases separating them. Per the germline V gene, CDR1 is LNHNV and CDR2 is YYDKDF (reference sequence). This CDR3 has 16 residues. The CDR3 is CATSRGGLSGANVLTF. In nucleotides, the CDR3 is TGTGCCACCAGCAGAGGGGGACTTTCTGGGGCCAACGTCCTGACTTTC.

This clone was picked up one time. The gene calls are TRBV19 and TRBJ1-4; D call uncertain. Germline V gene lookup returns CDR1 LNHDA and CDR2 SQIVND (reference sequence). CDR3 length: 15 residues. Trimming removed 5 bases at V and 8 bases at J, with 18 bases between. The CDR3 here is CASSPRAPGGEKLFF. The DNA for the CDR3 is TGTGCCAGTAGTCCACGGGCCCCCGGAGGGGAAAAACTGTTTTTT.

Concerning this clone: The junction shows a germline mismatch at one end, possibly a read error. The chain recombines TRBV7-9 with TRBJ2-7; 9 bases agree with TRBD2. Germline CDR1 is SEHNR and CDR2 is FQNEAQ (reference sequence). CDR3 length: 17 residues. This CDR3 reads CSSSLDFGGGGAYEQYF. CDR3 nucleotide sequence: TGTTCCAGCAGCTTAGATTTTGGGGGCGGGGGGGCCTACGAGCAGTACTTC.

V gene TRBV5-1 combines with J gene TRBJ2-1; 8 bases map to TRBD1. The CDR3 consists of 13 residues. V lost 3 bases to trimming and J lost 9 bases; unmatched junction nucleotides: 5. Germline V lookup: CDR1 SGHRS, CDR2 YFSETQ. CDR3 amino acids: CASSWGTGSEQFF. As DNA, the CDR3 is TGCGCCAGCAGCTGGGGGACAGGAAGTGAGCAGTTCTTC.

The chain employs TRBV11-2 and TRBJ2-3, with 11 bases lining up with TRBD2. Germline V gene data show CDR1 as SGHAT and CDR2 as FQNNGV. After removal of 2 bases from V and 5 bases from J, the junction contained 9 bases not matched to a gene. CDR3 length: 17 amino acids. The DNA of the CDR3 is TGTGCCAGCAGCTTAAGGGGACTAGCGGTATCGATAGATACGCAGTATTTT. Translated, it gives CASSLRGLAVSIDTQYF.

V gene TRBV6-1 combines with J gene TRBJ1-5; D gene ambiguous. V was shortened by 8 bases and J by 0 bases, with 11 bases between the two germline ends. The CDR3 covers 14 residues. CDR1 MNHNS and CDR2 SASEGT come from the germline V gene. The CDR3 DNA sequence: TGTGCCAGCGAGAGGGTTTTTAGCAATCAGCCCCAGCATTTT. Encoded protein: CASERVFSNQPQHF.

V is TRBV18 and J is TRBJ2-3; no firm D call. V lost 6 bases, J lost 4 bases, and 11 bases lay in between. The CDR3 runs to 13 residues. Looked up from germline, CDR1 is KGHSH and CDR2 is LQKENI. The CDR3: CASSLSQSDTQYF. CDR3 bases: TGTGCCAGCTCCCTCTCCCAGTCAGATACGCAGTATTTT. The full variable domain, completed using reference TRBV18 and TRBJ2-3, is NAGVMQNPRHLVRRRGQEARLRCSPMKGHSHVYWYRQLPEEGLKFMVYLQKENIIDESGMPKERFSAEFPKEGPSILRIQQVVRGDSAAYFCASSLSQSDTQYFGPGTRLTVL.

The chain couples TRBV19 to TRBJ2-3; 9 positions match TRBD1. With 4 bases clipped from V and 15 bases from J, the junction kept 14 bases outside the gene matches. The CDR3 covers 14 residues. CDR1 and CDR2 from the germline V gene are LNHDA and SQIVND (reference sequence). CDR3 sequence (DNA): TGTGCCAGTAGTAGAAAACCGGGACAGGGTTTTTACTATTTT. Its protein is CASSRKPGQGFYYF.